A selection of T cell receptor beta chains follows, all from one sample in a study of response to subunit inactivated influenza vaccine. TCRdb re-called the RT-PCR reads through MiXCR, storing one row per CDR3 protein. The sample has about 650,000 distinct CDR3 sequences, 12% to 15% seen once; the top ten hold 7.6%. The source was PBMCs from blood, collected less than 15 days before vaccination. These TCRs come from a man between 50 and 59 years old who received an inactivated influenza vaccine. CDR3s include the opening cysteine and the closing phenylalanine or tryptophan. The D gene is left open where the match is weak. Where a row states a size, it is once, few, many or the class of an expanded clone; other rows omit it.

d_gene,j_gene,v_gene,abundance,CDR3aa,CDR3nt
NA,TRBJ2-5,TRBV6-1,few,CASTPWGKETQYF,TGTGCCAGCACCCCTTGGGGGAAGGAGACCCAGTACTTC
TRBD2,TRBJ2-3,TRBV4-2,many,CASSPRTSGGLLGTDTQYF,TGTGCCAGCAGCCCAAGGACTAGCGGGGGCCTTCTCGGCACAGATACGCAGTATTTT
TRBD2,TRBJ2-7,TRBV7-9,few,CASSSLREGYEQYF,TGTGCCAGCAGCTCCCTGCGGGAGGGATACGAGCAGTACTTC
TRBD1,TRBJ2-7,TRBV5-1,many,CASSSQWGQGYEQYF,TGCGCCAGCAGCTCCCAGTGGGGACAGGGCTACGAGCAGTACTTC
TRBD2,TRBJ2-1,TRBV11-3,NA,CASRILAGGTFF,TGTGCCAGCAGGATTCTAGCGGGAGGAACGTTCTTC
TRBD1,TRBJ1-2,TRBV4-2,few,CASSQLTGGDYGYTF,TGTGCCAGCAGCCAGCTAACAGGGGGCGACTATGGCTACACCTTC
TRBD1,TRBJ2-4,TRBV27,many,CASSPGTVTPLAKNIQYF,TGTGCCAGCAGCCCCGGGACAGTGACTCCTCTAGCCAAAAACATTCAGTACTTC
TRBD1,TRBJ1-5,TRBV4-1,NA,CASSQPGDRSNQPQHF,TGCGCCAGCAGCCAACCAGGGGACAGATCCAATCAGCCCCAGCATTTT
NA,TRBJ1-5,TRBV20-1,many,CSASWGNQPQHF,TGCAGTGCCAGTTGGGGCAATCAGCCCCAGCATTTT
NA,TRBJ2-2,TRBV12-5,few,CASDLPLQLSSQANTGELFF,TGTGCTAGTGACCTACCCCTACAGCTCAGTTCACAGGCCAACACCGGGGAGCTGTTTTTT
NA,TRBJ2-7,TRBV4-3,many,CASSQDRMEGTEQYF,TGCGCCAGCAGCCAAGATCGAATGGAAGGGACCGAGCAGTACTTC
TRBD2,TRBJ2-6,TRBV10-3,few,CAISSGLAVGANVLTF,TGTGCCATCAGTTCTGGACTAGCGGTCGGGGCCAACGTCCTGACTTTC
TRBD2,TRBJ2-5,TRBV6-5,NA,CASSYLSAGGSETQYF,TGTGCCAGCAGTTACCTCTCCGCGGGAGGATCCGAGACCCAGTACTTC
NA,TRBJ1-1,TRBV3-1,NA,CASSQGGLRGQNTEALF,TGTGCCAGCAGCCAAGGAGGCCTCCGCGGCCAGAACACTGAAGCTCTCTTT
NA,TRBJ2-1,TRBV5-1,NA,CASRWGDNEQFF,TGCGCCAGCAGGTGGGGTGACAATGAGCAGTTCTTC
TRBD1,TRBJ2-2,TRBV6-2/TRBV6-3,few,CASRRAGTAGGELFF,TGTGCCAGCAGAAGAGCCGGGACAGCTGGCGGGGAGCTGTTTTTT
NA,TRBJ2-5,TRBV7-9,few,CASSSSEETQYF,TGTGCCAGCAGCTCCTCGGAAGAGACCCAGTACTTC
NA,TRBJ1-5,TRBV3-1,few,CASSQGDWGQPQHF,TGTGCCAGCAGCCAGGGGGATTGGGGTCAGCCCCAGCATTTT
TRBD1,TRBJ1-4,TRBV2,NA,CASNRGQQHEKLFF,TGTGCCAGCAATCGGGGACAGCAGCATGAAAAACTGTTTTTT
NA,TRBJ2-1,TRBV5-1,NA,CASQLSGYNEQFF,TGCGCCAGCCAGCTTAGCGGCTACAATGAGCAGTTCTTC